This T cell receptor (beta chain) comes out of a study of blood T cell repertoires in COVID-19. The overall study: Sources were T cells, B-cell-depleted T cells, or PBMCs; the material itself was cDNA or gDNA.

Self-reported history from a screening survey and questionnaire set each donor's cohort. This table comes from immunoSEQ multiplex PCR, and its TCRdb copy is limited to in-frame clones, with some not included. The sample lists about 250,000 clones; roughly 91% were seen once. A few counts support this clone. Sequencing input: PBMCs or T cells enriched from blood (not recorded which). This TCR derives from a man aged 35 to 55 who had recovered from COVID-19.

CDR3 coding DNA: TGTGCCAGCAGTTCAGACGGGACTGGCGGCTCTGAAGCTTTCTTT. Amino acids: CASSSDGTGGSEAFF. The V and J genes are TRBV28 and TRBJ1-1, with a weak D call TRBD1 (5 bases). The CDR3 has 15 amino acids. Germline CDR1 and CDR2: MDHEN and SYDVKM. Deletions cut 4 bases from V and 6 bases from J, with 18 bases between.